These 18 T cell receptor beta chains were sequenced from one sample in a study of shared clonotypes between healthy human individuals. The method was immunoSEQ multiplex PCR; TCRdb's version includes in-frame clones alone and lacks a portion of them. Here the sample spans roughly 2.1 million clones, just over 90% being singletons. Naive CD8 cells were CD45RO-negative, positively selected for CCR7, excluding terminally differentiated effector memory CD45RA+ cells. The sequenced sample was naive CD8+ T cells from PBMCs. These receptors originate from a man between 18 and 29 years old in good health. Some clones in this sample may be carry-over from other donors' samples.

In its sample, this clone was seen once. This rearrangement joins TRBV6-5 to TRBJ2-7; 9 nucleotides agree with TRBD2. The length of the CDR3 is 14 residues. V shed 5 bases, J shed 2 bases, and the junction held 4 bases outside the gene matches. The germline V gene has CDR1 MNHEY and CDR2 SVGAGI. CDR3 loop: CASSPSGETYEQYF. The DNA of the CDR3 is TGTGCCAGCAGTCCTAGCGGGGAGACCTACGAGCAGTACTTC.

A single count supports this clone. V gene TRBV7-8 combines with J gene TRBJ2-7, with D tentatively TRBD1 (6 bases). The CDR3 contains 15 residues. In germline, CDR1 is SGHVS, CDR2 FQNEAQ. The ends were cut back, 4 bases at V and 4 bases at J, with 17 bases in the middle. The CDR3 DNA follows: TGTGCCAGCAGCTCCCTCAGGGGATCCCTTTACGAGCAGTACTTC. Amino acids: CASSSLRGSLYEQYF.

The chain joins TRBV29-1 to TRBJ2-1; no clear D gene. This CDR3 comprises 13 residues. Trimming shortened V by 5 bases and J by 2 bases, and 10 bases separated the two germline ends. CDR1 is SQVTM and CDR2 is ANQGSEA in the germline V gene. CDR3 sequence (DNA): TGCAGCGTTATCCCCAGCCCCTACAATGAGCAGTTCTTC. It yields the protein CSVIPSPYNEQFF.

The chain employs TRBV19 and TRBJ2-3; possible D gene TRBD2, 6 bases. CDR1 LNHDA and CDR2 SQIVND come from the germline V gene (reference sequence). This CDR3 is 15 amino acids long. Deletions cut 7 bases from V and 0 bases from J, with 14 bases between. In DNA form, the CDR3 reads TGTGCCAGTACCCTCCGGGACTCTAGCACAGATACGCAGTATTTT. Its protein is CASTLRDSSTDTQYF.

This rearrangement joins TRBV28 to TRBJ2-7, with a possible D match to TRBD2 (6 bases). The CDR3 totals 15 residues. V was trimmed by 6 bases and J by 3 bases, leaving 18 bases between them. Germline assignment: CDR1 MDHEN and CDR2 SYDVKM. CDR3 in DNA: TGTGCCAGCAGCTCATCCCGGGACTCCTACTACGAGCAGTACTTC. Its translation is CASSSSRDSYYEQYF.

V is TRBV9 and J is TRBJ2-5; 12 bases map to TRBD2. The CDR3 extends over 16 amino acids. The junction had 5 bases not matched to a gene; V was cut back by 1 base and J by 4 bases. Germline V gene data show CDR1 as SGDLS and CDR2 as YYNGEE. DNA of the CDR3: TGTGCCAGCAGCGTATCACTAGCGGGAGGCCCAGAGACCCAGTACTTC. Translated: CASSVSLAGGPETQYF.

As to this clone: The identical CDR3 is also encoded by other nucleotide sequences in the sample. This chain uses TRBV19 with TRBJ2-1; the D gene is possibly TRBD2 (6 bases). The CDR3 runs 14 residues. The germline gives CDR1 LNHDA, CDR2 SQIVND (reference sequence). Trimming took off 3 bases at V and 5 bases at J, with 11 bases between the two ends. CDR3 sequence reads: CASSIWGGDNEQFF. CDR3 DNA: TGTGCCAGTAGTATTTGGGGCGGGGACAATGAGCAGTTCTTC.

This clone was found once. The CDR3 reads CASSLLWTDEQYF. The CDR3 nucleotides read TGTGCCAGCAGCCTCCTTTGGACAGACGAGCAGTACTTC. J is TRBJ2-7 and V is TRBV14; possibly TRBD1 for D (6 bases). The germline V and J ends were trimmed by 4 bases and 5 bases, with 12 bases remaining between them. Germline values: CDR1 SGHDN, CDR2 FVKESK. This CDR3 spans 13 amino acids.

This sequence joins TRBV9 and TRBJ1-2; 7 bases are shared with TRBD1. The germline gives CDR1 SGDLS, CDR2 YYNGEE. V gave up 0 bases and J gave up 4 bases; unmatched junction bases: 15. The CDR3 has 18 residues. The CDR3 DNA is TGTGCCAGCAGCGTAGACCCAAACCTTCCCGGGACAGCCTATGGCTACACCTTC. It translates to CASSVDPNLPGTAYGYTF.

In its sample, this clone was seen once. The chain joins TRBV6-6 to TRBJ2-7; 9 bases match TRBD1. The germline V gene has CDR1 MNHNY and CDR2 SVGAGI (reference sequence). V shed 5 bases, J shed 3 bases, and the junction held 5 bases outside the gene matches. The CDR3 contains 14 residues. The CDR3 loop is CASSRDRGNYEQYF. CDR3 in DNA: TGTGCCAGCAGTCGCGACAGGGGGAACTACGAGCAGTACTTC.

This sequence joins TRBV5-5 and TRBJ2-7; D remains ambiguous. V lost 4 bases, J lost 2 bases, and 19 bases lay in between. The CDR3 length is 16 residues. Per germline, CDR1 SGHKS and CDR2 YYEKEE (reference sequence). The CDR3 sequence: CASSLEGFIEAYEQYF. The CDR3 bases are TGTGCCAGCAGCCTGGAAGGGTTTATAGAGGCCTACGAGCAGTACTTC. Variable domain in full (rest from reference TRBV5-5 and TRBJ2-7): DAGVTQSPTHLIKTRGQQVTLRCSPISGHKSVSWYQQVLGQGPQFIFQYYEKEERGRGNFPDRFSARQFPNYSSELNVNALLLGDSALYLCASSLEGFIEAYEQYFGPGTRLTVT.

The gene calls are TRBV9 and TRBJ1-1; D gene ambiguous. Trimming stripped 4 bases from V and 1 base from J, with 11 bases between. The V gene's germline CDR1 is SGDLS and CDR2 YYNGEE. CDR3 size: 14 residues. The chain's CDR3 is CASSSYQPNTEAFF. The CDR3 DNA sequence: TGTGCCAGCAGCTCTTACCAGCCGAACACTGAAGCTTTCTTT.

The chain is built from TRBV4-1 and TRBJ2-2, with D perhaps given as TRBD1 or TRBD2 (5 bases each). Trimming pared 1 base from V and 7 bases from J, leaving 22 bases between. Germline CDR1 and CDR2: MGHRA and YSYEKL. The CDR3 sequence is 18 residues long. The CDR3 DNA follows: TGCGCCAGCAGCCAAGTACTAAAAGGGGCGGGTAAGATCGGGGAGCTGTTTTTT. Its protein product is CASSQVLKGAGKIGELFF.

V is TRBV11-2 and J is TRBJ2-1; 7 bases line up with TRBD2. The V segment lost 0 bases and the J segment 7 bases; nucleotides outside the gene matches: 6. The CDR3 runs 15 residues. The germline V gene has CDR1 SGHAT and CDR2 FQNNGV. The CDR3 coding sequence is TGTGCCAGCAGCTTAGACCGGACTAGTTCTAATGAGCAGTTCTTC. Its translation: CASSLDRTSSNEQFF.

The chain uses TRBV13 and TRBJ1-3; D ambiguous. V was pared by 0 bases and J by 2 bases, with 11 bases between. Germline values: CDR1 PRHDT, CDR2 FYEKMQ (reference sequence). The CDR3 runs 16 residues. CDR3 sequence reads: CASSLGLPRAGNTIYF. In DNA form, the CDR3 reads TGTGCCAGCAGCTTAGGCCTCCCTCGGGCTGGAAACACCATATATTTT.

The chain employs TRBV5-5 and TRBJ2-7, with 7 nucleotides matching TRBD2. This CDR3 comprises 16 residues. Germline assignment: CDR1 SGHKS and CDR2 YYEKEE (reference sequence). V shed 4 bases and J 0 bases; nucleotides not matched to a gene: 10. In DNA, the CDR3 is TGTGCCAGCAGCCAGGGTTCGGGGGGATCCTCCTACGAGCAGTACTTC. It is translated as CASSQGSGGSSYEQYF.

The chain uses TRBV7-9 and TRBJ2-5; 7 bases match TRBD1. Germline V gives CDR1 SEHNR, CDR2 FQNEAQ (reference sequence). This CDR3 contains 14 residues. After removal of 5 bases from V and 5 bases from J, the junction contained 8 bases not matched to a gene. The CDR3 sequence is CASSIPTGMETQYF. CDR3 nucleotides: TGTGCCAGCAGCATACCGACAGGGATGGAGACCCAGTACTTC.

This rearrangement joins TRBV5-4 to TRBJ2-2; the D is unclear. This CDR3 has 13 residues. V shed 4 bases and J shed 6 bases, with 10 bases lying between them. Germline lookup yields CDR1 SGHNT and CDR2 YYREEE (reference sequence). As DNA, the CDR3 is TGTGCCAGCAGCCGATTGGATCCCGGGGAGCTGTTTTTT. This sequence encodes CASSRLDPGELFF.